This T cell receptor beta chain was recovered during a study of blood T cells in healthy people across ages. Study-level findings and limits: Measured against age, TCR beta diversity per million T cells decreased in a roughly linear manner. Greater diversity and more naive CD4+ cells were seen in long-lived donors than in aged donors.

The sample holds one count of this clonotype. The antigen remains unidentified. Primed by a sample-barcoded 5' primer and a J-beta primer mix, a second PCR proceeded for roughly 7 to 11 cycles. Each TCR beta cDNA got a 12-nucleotide random molecular identifier. TCRdb re-analysed the 5' RACE reads in MiXCR, keeping a single row per CDR3 protein. The table includes approximately 350,000 distinct CDR3 sequences, about 49% detected once. PBMCs, at least 7 million per sample, were isolated. Trimming removed 4 bases from V and 8 bases from J; junction bases left unmatched: 8. Germline CDR1 SQVTM, CDR2 ANQGSEA. The CDR3 spans 15 residues.

The chain recombines TRBV29-1 with TRBJ2-1, with 13 bases identical to TRBD2. The receptor was isolated from a man in his sixties in good health. The sequencing input was blood. The chain's CDR3 is CSVAKGTSGTDEQFF. DNA for the CDR3: TGCAGCGTTGCAAAAGGGACTAGCGGGACGGATGAGCAGTTCTTC.